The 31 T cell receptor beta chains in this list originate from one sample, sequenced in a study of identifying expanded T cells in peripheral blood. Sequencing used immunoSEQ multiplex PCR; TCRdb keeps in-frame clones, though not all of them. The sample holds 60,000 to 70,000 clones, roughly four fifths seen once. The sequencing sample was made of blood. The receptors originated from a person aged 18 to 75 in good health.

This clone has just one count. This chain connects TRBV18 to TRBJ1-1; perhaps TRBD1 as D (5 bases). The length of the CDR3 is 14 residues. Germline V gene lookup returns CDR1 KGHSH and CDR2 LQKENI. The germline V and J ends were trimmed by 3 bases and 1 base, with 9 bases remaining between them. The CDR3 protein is CASSPSTANTEAFF. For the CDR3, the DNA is TGTGCCAGCTCACCCTCGACAGCGAACACTGAAGCTTTCTTT.

This chain's CDR3 is CSVDHRAYEQYV. The CDR3 bases are TGCAGCGTTGATCACCGAGCCTACGAGCAGTACGTC. The J gene is TRBJ2-7, the V gene TRBV29-1; no reliable D call. The CDR3 is 12 residues long. V shed 3 bases and J shed 2 bases, with 8 bases lying between them. CDR1 and CDR2 (germline): SQVTM, ANQGSEA.

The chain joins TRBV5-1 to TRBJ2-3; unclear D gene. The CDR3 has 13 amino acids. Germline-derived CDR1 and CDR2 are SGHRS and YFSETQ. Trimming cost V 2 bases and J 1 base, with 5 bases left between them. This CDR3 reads CASSFSGTDTQYF. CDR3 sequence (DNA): TGCGCCAGCAGCTTCTCCGGCACAGATACGCAGTATTTT.

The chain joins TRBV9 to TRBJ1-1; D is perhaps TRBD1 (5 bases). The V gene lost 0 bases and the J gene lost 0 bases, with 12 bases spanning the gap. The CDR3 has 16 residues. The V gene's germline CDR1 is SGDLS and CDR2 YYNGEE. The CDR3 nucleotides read TGTGCCAGCAGCGTAGTCCCAGGGTCCCTGAACACTGAAGCTTTCTTT. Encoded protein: CASSVVPGSLNTEAFF.

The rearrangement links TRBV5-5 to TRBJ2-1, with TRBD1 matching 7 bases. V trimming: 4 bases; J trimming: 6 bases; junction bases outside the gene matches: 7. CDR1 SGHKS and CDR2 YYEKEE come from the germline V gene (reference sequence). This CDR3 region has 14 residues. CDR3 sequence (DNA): TGTGCCAGCAGCGGTTGGGGACAGTTCAATGAGCAGTTCTTC. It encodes CASSGWGQFNEQFF.

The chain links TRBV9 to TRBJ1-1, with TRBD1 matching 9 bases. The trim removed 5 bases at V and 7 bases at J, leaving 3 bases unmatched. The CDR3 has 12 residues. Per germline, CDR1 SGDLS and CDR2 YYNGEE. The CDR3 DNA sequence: TGTGCCAGCAGTGTGGACAGGGGTGAAGCTTTCTTT. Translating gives CASSVDRGEAFF.

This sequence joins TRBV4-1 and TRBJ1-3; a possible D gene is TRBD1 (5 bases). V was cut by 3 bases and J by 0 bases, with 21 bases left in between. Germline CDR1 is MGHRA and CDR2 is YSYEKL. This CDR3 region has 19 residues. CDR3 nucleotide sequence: TGCGCCAGCAGCCAGATCAGCGGGGGATCCCCGACCTCTGGAAACACCATATATTTT. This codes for CASSQISGGSPTSGNTIYF.

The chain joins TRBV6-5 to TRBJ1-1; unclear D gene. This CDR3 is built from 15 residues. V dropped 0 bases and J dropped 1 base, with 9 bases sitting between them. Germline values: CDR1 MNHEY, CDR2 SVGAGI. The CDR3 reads CASSYSGAGNTEAFF. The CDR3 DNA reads TGTGCCAGCAGTTACTCGGGAGCAGGGAACACTGAAGCTTTCTTT.

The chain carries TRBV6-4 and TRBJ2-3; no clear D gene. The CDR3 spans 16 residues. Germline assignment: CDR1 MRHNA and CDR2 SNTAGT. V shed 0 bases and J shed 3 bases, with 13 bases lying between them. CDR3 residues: CASSDSIAGGTDTQYF. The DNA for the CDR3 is TGTGCCAGCAGTGACTCGATAGCTGGTGGAACAGATACGCAGTATTTT.

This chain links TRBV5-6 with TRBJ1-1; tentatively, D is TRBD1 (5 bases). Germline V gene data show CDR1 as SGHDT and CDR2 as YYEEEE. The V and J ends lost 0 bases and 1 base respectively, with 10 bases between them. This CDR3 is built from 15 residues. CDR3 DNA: TGTGCCAGCAGCTTGGCTGGGGGAGGGAACACTGAAGCTTTCTTT. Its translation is CASSLAGGGNTEAFF.

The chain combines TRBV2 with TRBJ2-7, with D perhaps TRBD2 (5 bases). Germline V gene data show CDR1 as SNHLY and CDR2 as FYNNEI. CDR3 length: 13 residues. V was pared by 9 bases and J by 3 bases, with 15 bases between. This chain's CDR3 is CASTQSGLYEQYF. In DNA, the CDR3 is TGTGCCAGTACCCAGTCAGGACTCTACGAGCAGTACTTC.

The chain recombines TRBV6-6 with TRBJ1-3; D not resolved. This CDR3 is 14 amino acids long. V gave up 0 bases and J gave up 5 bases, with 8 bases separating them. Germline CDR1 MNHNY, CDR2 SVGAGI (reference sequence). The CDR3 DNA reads TGTGCCAGCAGTTACTCCCAATCCAGAAACACCATATATTTT. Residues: CASSYSQSRNTIYF.

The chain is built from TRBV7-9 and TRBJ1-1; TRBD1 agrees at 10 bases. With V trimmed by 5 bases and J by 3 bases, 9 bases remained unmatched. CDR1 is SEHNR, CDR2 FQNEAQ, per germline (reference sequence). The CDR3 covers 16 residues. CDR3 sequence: CASSIRQGAGDTEAFF. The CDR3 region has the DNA TGTGCCAGCAGCATCCGACAGGGGGCTGGGGACACTGAAGCTTTCTTT.

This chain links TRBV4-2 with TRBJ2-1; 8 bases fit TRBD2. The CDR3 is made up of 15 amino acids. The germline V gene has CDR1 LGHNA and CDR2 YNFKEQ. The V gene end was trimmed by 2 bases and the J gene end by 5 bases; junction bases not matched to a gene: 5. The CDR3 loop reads CASSQLAGPNNEQFF. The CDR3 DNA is TGTGCCAGCAGCCAACTAGCGGGTCCCAACAATGAGCAGTTCTTC.

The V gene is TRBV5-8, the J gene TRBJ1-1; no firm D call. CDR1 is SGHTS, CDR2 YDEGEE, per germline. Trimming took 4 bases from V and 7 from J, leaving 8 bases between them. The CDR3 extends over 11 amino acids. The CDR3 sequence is CASSRTFEAFF. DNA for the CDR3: TGTGCCAGCAGCCGGACCTTTGAAGCTTTCTTT. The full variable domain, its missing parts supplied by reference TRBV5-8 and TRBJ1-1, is EAGVTQSPTHLIKTRGQQATLRCSPISGHTSVYWYQQALGLGLQFLLWYDEGEERNRGNFPPRFSGRQFPNYSSELNVNALELEDSALYLCASSRTFEAFFGQGTRLTVV.

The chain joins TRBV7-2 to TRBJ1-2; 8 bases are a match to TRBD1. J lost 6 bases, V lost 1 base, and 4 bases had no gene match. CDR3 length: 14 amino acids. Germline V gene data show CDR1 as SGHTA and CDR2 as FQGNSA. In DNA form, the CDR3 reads TGTGCCAGCAGCTTAGATCCCAGGGGGCATGGCTACACCTTC. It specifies CASSLDPRGHGYTF. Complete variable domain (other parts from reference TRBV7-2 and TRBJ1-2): GAGVSQSPSNKVTEKGKDVELRCDPISGHTALYWYRQSLGQGLEFLIYFQGNSAPDKSGLPSDRFSAERTGGSVSTLTIQRTQQEDSAVYLCASSLDPRGHGYTFGSGTRLTVV.

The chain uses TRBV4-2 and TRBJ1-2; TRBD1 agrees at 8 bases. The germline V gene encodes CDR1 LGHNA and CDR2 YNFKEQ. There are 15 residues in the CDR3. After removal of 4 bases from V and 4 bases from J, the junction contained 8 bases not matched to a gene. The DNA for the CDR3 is TGTGCCAGCAGCCCCGCGCTCGGGACAGGCTATGGCTACACCTTC. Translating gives CASSPALGTGYGYTF.

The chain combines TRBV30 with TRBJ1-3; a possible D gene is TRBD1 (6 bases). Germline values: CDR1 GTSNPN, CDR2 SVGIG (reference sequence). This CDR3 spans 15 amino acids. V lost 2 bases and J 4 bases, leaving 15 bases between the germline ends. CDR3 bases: TGTGCCTGGAGTAATTCGGACAGTCGGGGAAACACCATATATTTT. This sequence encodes CAWSNSDSRGNTIYF.

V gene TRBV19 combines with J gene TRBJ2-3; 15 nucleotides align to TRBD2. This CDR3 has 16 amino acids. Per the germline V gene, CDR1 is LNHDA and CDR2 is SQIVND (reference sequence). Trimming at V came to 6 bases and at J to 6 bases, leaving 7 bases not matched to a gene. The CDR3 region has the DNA TGTGCCAGTAGGCACCCCGGACTAGCGGGAGGGGATACGCAGTATTTT. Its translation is CASRHPGLAGGDTQYF.

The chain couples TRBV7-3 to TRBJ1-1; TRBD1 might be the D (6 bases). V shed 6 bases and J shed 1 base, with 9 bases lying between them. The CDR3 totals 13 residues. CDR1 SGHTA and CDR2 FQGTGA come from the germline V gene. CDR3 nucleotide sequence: TGTGCCAGCAGTCGACAGGCGAACACTGAAGCTTTCTTT. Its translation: CASSRQANTEAFF.

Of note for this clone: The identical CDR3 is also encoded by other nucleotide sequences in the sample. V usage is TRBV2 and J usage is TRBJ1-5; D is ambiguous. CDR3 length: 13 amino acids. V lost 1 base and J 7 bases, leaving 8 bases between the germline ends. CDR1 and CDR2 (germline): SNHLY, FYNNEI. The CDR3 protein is CASSEGLWQPQHF. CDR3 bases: TGTGCCAGCAGTGAAGGGTTGTGGCAGCCCCAGCATTTT.

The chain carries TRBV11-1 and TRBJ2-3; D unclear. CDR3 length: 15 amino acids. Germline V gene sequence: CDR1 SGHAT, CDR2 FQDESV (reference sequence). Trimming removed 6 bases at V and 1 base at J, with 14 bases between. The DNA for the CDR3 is TGTGCCAGCAGAAGTATCGGTTCGGGCACAGATACGCAGTATTTT. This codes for CASRSIGSGTDTQYF.

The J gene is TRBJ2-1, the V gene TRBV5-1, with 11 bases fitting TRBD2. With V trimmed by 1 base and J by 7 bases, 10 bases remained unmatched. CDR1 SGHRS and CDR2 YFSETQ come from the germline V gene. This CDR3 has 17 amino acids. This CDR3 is CASSLMVAGGLGNEQFF. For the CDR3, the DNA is TGCGCCAGCAGCTTGATGGTAGCGGGGGGGCTAGGAAATGAGCAGTTCTTC.

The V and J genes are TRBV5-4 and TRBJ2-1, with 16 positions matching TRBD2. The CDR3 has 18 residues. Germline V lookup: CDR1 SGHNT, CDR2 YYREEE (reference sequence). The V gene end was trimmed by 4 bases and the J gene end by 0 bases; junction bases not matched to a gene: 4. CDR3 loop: CASSPGTSGGGSYNEQFF. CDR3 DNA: TGTGCCAGCAGCCCCGGGACTAGCGGGGGGGGCTCCTACAATGAGCAGTTCTTC.

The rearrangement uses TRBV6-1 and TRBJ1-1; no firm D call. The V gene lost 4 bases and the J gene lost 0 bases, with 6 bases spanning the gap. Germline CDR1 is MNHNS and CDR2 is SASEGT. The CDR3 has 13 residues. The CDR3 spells CASSGQLNTEAFF. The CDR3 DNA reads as TGTGCCAGCAGTGGGCAGTTGAACACTGAAGCTTTCTTT.

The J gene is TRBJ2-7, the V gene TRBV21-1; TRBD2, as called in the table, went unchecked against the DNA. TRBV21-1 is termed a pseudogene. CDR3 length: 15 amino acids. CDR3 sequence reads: CASSKVVFGVDEQYV. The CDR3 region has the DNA TGTGCCAGCAGCAAAGTAGTGTTCGGGGTTGACGAGCAGTACGTC.

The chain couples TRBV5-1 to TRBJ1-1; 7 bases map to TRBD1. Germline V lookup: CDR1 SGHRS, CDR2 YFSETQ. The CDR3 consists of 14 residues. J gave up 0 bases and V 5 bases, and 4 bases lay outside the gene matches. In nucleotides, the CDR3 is TGCGCCAGCAGGATAGGGACAGTGAACACTGAAGCTTTCTTT. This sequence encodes CASRIGTVNTEAFF.

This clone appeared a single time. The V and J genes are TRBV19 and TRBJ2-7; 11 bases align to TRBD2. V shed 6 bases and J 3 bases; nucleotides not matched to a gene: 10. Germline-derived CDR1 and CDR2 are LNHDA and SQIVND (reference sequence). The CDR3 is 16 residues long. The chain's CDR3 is CASSPSSGRTYYEQYF. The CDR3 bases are TGTGCCAGTAGCCCCTCTAGCGGGAGGACATACTACGAGCAGTACTTC.

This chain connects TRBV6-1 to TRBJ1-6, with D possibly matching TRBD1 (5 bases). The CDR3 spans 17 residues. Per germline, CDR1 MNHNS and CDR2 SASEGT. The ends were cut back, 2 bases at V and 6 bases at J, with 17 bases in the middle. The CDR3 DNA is TGTGCCAGCAGTGAACGGAGAACCTACGGGACTAATTCACCCCTCCACTTT. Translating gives CASSERRTYGTNSPLHF.

The CDR3 DNA is TGTGCCAGCAGGGTTACTCTAGACGAAGAGACCCAGTACTTC. Its translation is CASRVTLDEETQYF. The J gene is TRBJ2-5, the V gene TRBV7-8; no firm D call. CDR1 SGHVS and CDR2 FQNEAQ come from the germline V gene. V gave up 6 bases and J gave up 3 bases, with 14 bases separating them. This CDR3 spans 14 amino acids.

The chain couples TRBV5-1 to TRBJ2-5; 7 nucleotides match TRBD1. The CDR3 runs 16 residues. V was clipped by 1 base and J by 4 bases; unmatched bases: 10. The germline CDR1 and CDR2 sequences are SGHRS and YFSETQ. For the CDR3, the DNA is TGCGCCAGCAGCTTGTCGGAGACAGGGTTATCAGAGACCCAGTACTTC. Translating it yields CASSLSETGLSETQYF.